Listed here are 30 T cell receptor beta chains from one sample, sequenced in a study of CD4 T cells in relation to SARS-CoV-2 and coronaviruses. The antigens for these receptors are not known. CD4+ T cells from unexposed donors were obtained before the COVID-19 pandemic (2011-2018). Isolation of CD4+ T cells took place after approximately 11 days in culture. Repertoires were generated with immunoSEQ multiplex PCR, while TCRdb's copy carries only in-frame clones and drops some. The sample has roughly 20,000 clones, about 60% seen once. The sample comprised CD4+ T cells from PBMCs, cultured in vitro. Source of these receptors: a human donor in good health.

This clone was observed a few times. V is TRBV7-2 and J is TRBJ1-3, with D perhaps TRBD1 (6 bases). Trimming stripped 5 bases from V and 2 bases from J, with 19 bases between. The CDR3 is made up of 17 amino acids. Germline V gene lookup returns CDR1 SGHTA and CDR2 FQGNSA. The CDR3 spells CASSPSPFRQAGNTIYF. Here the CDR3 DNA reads TGTGCCAGCAGCCCGAGCCCCTTTCGACAGGCTGGAAACACCATATATTTT.

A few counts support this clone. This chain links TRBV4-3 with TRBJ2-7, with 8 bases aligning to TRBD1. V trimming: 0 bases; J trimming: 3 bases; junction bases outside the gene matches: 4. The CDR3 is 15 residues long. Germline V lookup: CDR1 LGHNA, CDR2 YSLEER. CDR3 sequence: CASSQEYRGFYEQYF. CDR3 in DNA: TGCGCCAGCAGCCAAGAATACAGGGGGTTCTACGAGCAGTACTTC.

In DNA, the CDR3 is TGTGCCAGCAGCGCCGGGACAGGGAAGGTGAATGGCTACACCTTC. This sequence encodes CASSAGTGKVNGYTF. The chain joins TRBV5-6 to TRBJ1-2; 9 bases are a match to TRBD1. Trimming at V came to 4 bases and at J to 6 bases, leaving 10 bases not matched to a gene. Germline V CDR1 and CDR2: SGHDT, YYEEEE. The CDR3 has 15 residues.

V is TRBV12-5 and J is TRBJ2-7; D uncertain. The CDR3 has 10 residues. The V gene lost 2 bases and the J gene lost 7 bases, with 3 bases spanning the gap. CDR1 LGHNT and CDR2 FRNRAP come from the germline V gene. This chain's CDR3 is CASGLREQYF. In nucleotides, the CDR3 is TGTGCTAGTGGTTTGAGGGAGCAGTACTTC.

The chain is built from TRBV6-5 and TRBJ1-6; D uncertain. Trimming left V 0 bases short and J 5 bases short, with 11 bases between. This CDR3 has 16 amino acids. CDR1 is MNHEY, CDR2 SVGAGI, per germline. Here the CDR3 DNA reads TGTGCCAGCAGTTACTCGGGCAGACCTAATAATTCACCCCTCCACTTT. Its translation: CASSYSGRPNNSPLHF.

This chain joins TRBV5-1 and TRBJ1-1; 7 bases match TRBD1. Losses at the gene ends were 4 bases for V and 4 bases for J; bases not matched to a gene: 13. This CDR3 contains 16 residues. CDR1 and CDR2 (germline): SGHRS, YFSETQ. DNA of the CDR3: TGCGCCAGCAGCCCGGGACAGCGAACCAGGACCACTGAAGCTTTCTTT. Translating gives CASSPGQRTRTTEAFF.

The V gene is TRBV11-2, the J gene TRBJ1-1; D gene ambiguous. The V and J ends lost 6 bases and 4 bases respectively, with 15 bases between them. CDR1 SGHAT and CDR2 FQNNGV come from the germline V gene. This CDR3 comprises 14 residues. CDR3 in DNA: TGTGCCAGCAGACCCACGGACCCTAGCACTGAAGCTTTCTTT. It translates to CASRPTDPSTEAFF.

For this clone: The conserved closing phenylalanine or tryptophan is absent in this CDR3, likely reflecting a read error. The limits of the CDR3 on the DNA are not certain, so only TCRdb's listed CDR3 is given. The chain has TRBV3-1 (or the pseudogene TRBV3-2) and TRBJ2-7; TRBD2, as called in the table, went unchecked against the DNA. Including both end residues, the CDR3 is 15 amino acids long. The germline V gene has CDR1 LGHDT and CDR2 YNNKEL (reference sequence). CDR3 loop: CASSQGPGLAGGRKI.

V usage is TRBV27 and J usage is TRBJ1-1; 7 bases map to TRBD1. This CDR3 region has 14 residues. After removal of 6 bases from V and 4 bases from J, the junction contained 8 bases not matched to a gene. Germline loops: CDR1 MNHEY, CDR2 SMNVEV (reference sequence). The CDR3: CASRTGESGTEAFF. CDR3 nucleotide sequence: TGTGCCAGCAGAACAGGGGAGAGCGGCACTGAAGCTTTCTTT.

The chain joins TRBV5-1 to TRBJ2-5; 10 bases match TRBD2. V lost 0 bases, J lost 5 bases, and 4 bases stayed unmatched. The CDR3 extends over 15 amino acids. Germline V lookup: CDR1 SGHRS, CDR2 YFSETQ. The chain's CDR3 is CASSLELAGYETQYF. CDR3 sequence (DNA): TGCGCCAGCAGCTTGGAACTAGCGGGATATGAGACCCAGTACTTC.

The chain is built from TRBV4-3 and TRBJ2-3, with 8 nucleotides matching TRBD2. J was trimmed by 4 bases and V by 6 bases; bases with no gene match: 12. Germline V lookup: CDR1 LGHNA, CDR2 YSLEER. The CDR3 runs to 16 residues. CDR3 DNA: TGCGCCAGCAGTCGGGGGTCAGCGGGAGCCCCAGATACGCAGTATTTT. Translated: CASSRGSAGAPDTQYF.

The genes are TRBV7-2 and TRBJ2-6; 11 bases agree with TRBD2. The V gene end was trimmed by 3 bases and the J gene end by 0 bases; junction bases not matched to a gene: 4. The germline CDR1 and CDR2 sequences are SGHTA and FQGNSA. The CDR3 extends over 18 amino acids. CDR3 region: CASSFSGTSGSGANVLTF. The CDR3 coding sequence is TGTGCCAGCAGCTTTTCCGGGACTAGCGGCTCTGGGGCCAACGTCCTGACTTTC.

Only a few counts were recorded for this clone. The CDR3 is CASSPTGNTEAFF. The CDR3 DNA sequence: TGTGCCAGCAGCCCCACAGGGAACACTGAAGCTTTCTTT. The chain combines TRBV7-3 with TRBJ1-1; D perhaps matches TRBD1 (5 bases). The CDR3 totals 13 residues. Germline-derived CDR1 and CDR2 are SGHTA and FQGTGA. The V end was cut by 5 bases, the J end by 1 base, with 8 bases between. Looking up the rest from reference TRBV7-3 and TRBJ1-1 gives the full variable domain: GAGVSQTPSNKVTEKGKYVELRCDPISGHTALYWYRQSLGQGPEFLIYFQGTGAADDSGLPNDRFFAVRPEGSVSTLKIQRTERGDSAVYLCASSPTGNTEAFFGQGTRLTVV.

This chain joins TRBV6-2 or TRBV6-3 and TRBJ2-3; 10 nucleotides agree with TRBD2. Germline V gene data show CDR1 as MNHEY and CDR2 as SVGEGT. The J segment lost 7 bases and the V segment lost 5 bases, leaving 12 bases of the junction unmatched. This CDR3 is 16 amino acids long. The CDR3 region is CASSQERGGSLHTQYF. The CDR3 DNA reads TGTGCCAGCAGTCAAGAGCGGGGGGGGTCGTTACATACGCAGTATTTT.

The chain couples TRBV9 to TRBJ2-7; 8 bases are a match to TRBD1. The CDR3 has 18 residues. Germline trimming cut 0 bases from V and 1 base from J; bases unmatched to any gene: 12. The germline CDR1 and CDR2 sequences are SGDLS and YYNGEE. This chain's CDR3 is CASSVGRSGQGPSYEQYF. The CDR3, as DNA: TGTGCCAGCAGCGTAGGGCGGAGTGGACAGGGCCCATCCTACGAGCAGTACTTC.

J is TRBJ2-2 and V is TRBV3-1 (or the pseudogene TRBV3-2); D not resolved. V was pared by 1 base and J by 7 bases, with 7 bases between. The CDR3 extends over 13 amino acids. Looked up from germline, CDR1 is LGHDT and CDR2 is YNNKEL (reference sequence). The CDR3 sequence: CASSQVGSGELFF. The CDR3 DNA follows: TGTGCCAGCAGCCAAGTGGGTAGCGGGGAGCTGTTTTTT.

The CDR3 spells CASSLRPVVTEAFF. DNA of the CDR3: TGTGCCAGCAGTTTACGCCCGGTGGTCACTGAAGCTTTCTTT. V gene TRBV27 combines with J gene TRBJ1-1, with D uncertain. The CDR3 is 14 amino acids. Germline assignment: CDR1 MNHEY and CDR2 SMNVEV (reference sequence). Between the trimmed V and J ends, which lost 2 bases and 4 bases, there was a span of 11 bases.

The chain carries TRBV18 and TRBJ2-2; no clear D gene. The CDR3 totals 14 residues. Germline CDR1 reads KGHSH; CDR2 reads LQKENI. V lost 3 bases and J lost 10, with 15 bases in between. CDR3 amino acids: CASSPPGARQELFF. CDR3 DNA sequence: TGTGCCAGCTCACCCCCAGGCGCCCGTCAGGAGCTGTTTTTT.

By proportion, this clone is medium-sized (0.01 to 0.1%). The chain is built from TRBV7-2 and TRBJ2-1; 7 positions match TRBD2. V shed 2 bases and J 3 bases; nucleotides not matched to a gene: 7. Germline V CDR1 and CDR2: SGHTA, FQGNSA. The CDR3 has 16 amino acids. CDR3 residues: CASSLTAGVDYNEQFF. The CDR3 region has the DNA TGTGCCAGCAGCTTAACCGCGGGGGTCGACTACAATGAGCAGTTCTTC.

The CDR3 sequence is CASSLGSGVGYTF. The CDR3 DNA follows: TGTGCCAGCAGCTTGGGTTCCGGGGTCGGCTACACCTTC. The gene calls are TRBV5-8 and TRBJ1-2; D uncertain. Trimming left V 0 bases short and J 8 bases short, with 11 bases between. This CDR3 contains 13 residues. Germline CDR1 SGHTS, CDR2 YDEGEE. The full variable domain, its missing parts supplied by reference TRBV5-8 and TRBJ1-2, is EAGVTQSPTHLIKTRGQQATLRCSPISGHTSVYWYQQALGLGLQFLLWYDEGEERNRGNFPPRFSGRQFPNYSSELNVNALELEDSALYLCASSLGSGVGYTFGSGTRLTVV.

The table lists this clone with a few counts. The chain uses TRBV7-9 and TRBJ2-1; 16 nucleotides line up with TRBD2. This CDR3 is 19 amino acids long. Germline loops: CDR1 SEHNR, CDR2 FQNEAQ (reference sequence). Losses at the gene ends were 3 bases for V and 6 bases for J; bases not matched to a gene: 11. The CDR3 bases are TGTGCCAGCAGCTTGGGCGTAGGGACTAGCGGGGGGGCGGGCAATGAGCAGTTCTTC. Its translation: CASSLGVGTSGGAGNEQFF.

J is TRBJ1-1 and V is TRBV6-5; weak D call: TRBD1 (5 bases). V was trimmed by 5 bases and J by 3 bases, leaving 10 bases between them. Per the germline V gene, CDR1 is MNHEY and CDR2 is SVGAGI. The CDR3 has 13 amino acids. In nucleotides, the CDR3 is TGTGCCAGCAGTACGGGACTTGACACTGAAGCTTTCTTT. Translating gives CASSTGLDTEAFF.

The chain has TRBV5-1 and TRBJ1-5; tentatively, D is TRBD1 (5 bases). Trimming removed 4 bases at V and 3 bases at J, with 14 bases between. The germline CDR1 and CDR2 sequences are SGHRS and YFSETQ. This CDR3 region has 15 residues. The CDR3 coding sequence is TGCGCCAGCAGCGCTTGGGGGGGGGACAATCAGCCCCAGCATTTT. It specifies CASSAWGGDNQPQHF.

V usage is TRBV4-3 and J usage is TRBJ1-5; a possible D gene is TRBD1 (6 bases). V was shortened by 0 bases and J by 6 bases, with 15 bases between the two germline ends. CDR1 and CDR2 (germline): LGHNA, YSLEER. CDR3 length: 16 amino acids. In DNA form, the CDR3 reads TGCGCCAGCAGCCAAGATTGGGGCCAGGGGACTCAGCCCCAGCATTTT. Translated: CASSQDWGQGTQPQHF.

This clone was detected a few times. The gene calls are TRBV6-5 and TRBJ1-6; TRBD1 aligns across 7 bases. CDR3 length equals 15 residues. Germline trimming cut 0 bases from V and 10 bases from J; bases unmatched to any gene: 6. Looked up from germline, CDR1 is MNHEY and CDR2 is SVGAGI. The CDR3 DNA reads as TGTGCCAGCAGTTACTCAAGGGGGCGGCGGTCACCCCTCCACTTT. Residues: CASSYSRGRRSPLHF.

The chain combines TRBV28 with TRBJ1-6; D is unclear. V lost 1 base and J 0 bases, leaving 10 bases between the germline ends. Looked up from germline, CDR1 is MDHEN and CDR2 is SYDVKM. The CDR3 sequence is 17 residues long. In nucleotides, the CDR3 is TGTGCCAGCAGTTTATCGGGCGGATTCTCCTATAATTCACCCCTCCACTTT. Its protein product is CASSLSGGFSYNSPLHF.

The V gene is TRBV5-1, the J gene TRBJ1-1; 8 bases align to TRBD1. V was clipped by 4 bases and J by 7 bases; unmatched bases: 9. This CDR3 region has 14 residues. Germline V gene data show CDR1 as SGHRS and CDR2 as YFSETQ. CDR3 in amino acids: CASSLGTGGREAFF. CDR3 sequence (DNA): TGCGCCAGCAGCCTAGGGACAGGTGGCCGTGAAGCTTTCTTT.

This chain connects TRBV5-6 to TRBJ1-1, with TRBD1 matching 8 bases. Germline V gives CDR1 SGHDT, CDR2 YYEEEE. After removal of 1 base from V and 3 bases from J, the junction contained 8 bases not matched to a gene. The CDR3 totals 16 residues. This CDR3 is CASSLQGAGGDTEAFF. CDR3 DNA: TGTGCCAGCAGCTTGCAGGGGGCGGGGGGTGACACTGAAGCTTTCTTT. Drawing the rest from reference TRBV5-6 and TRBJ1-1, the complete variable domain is DAGVTQSPTHLIKTRGQQVTLRCSPKSGHDTVSWYQQALGQGPQFIFQYYEEEERQRGNFPDRFSGHQFPNYSSELNVNALLLGDSALYLCASSLQGAGGDTEAFFGQGTRLTVV.

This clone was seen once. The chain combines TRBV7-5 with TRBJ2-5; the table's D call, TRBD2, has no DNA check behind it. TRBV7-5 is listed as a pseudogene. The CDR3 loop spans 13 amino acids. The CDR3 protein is CARSSDLQETQYF. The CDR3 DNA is TGTGCCAGAAGCTCAGACTTGCAAGAGACCCAGTACTTC.

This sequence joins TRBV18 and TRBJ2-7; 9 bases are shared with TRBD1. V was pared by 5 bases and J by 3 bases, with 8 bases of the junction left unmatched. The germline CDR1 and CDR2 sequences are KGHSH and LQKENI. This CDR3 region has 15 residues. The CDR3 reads CASSTDRGGLYEQYF. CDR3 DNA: TGTGCCAGCTCAACGGACAGGGGAGGACTCTACGAGCAGTACTTC.